The entry below describes one T cell receptor beta chain. This could be a read error, since a much larger clone is one nucleotide away. This sample's TCRbeta library carried unique molecular identifier barcodes. TCRdb called the PCR reads again in MiXCR, with one record for every CDR3 protein. The table shows some 340,000 distinct CDR3 sequences, with 10% to 13% occurring only once. The source of the sample is a study of T-cell reconstitution after alpha-beta-depleted transplantation in children. Sequenced material: PBMCs from the stem cell graft donor, taken from the stem cell graft. The sequence was collected from a human donor who donated a stem cell graft to a child with acute lymphoblastic leukemia.

CDR3 region: CASSPTQGYNEQFF. The DNA of the CDR3 is TGCGCCAGCAGCCCTACACAGGGGTACAATGAGCAGTTCTTC. The rearrangement joins TRBV4-1 to TRBJ2-1; the match to TRBD1 covers 7 bases. Trimming removed 4 bases from V and 4 bases from J; junction bases left unmatched: 4. Germline CDR1 MGHRA, CDR2 YSYEKL. The CDR3 is made up of 14 amino acids.